This T cell receptor (beta chain) derives from a study of blood T cell repertoires in COVID-19. Germline lookup yields CDR1 SGHTA and CDR2 FQGNSA. Trimming cost V 5 bases and J 3 bases, with 14 bases left between them. The CDR3 consists of 15 residues. Source study methods: Estimates of nucleated cell counts were drawn from the amplification of reference gene primers. Here immunoSEQ multiplex PCR was the method, and the copy in TCRdb shows in-frame clones only, minus some. For V, J and clone size, that table is used; D and trimming come from the DNA. In the table there are more than 150,000 clones, 70% to 90% of which are singletons.

Sequencing was carried out using peripheral blood. The sequence derives from a woman in her sixties or seventies with acute or convalescent COVID-19. This rearrangement joins TRBV7-2 to TRBJ1-5; D is possibly TRBD1 (6 bases). In DNA, the CDR3 is TGTGCCAGCAGCCCGGATGGACAGTACAATCAGCCCCAGCATTTT. Residues: CASSPDGQYNQPQHF.